These 27 T cell receptor beta chains came from one sample sequenced in a study of human T cells and chemical hapten exposure (dated by TCRdb to about 2021). The time point label corresponds to: patch test 3, about 24 weeks after DPC sensitization. The treatment or condition tag for this specimen amounts to: therapeutic diphenylcyclopropenone sensitization with weekly scalp DPC. The method was RACE. The instrument was a NextSeq 500. In TCRdb, the public reads were trimmed at Q25 with fastp and aligned with MiXCR, with productive beta chains retained. All rows with the same CDR3 protein become a single entry with the most common DNA and genes. The sample data list 150,000 to 200,000 distinct CDR3 sequences, and around a quarter of these were observed just once. The ten top clones hold about 2.3% of the sample. Specimen: whole blood, collected in connection with sensitization to the hapten diphenylcyclopropenone (DPC). The source of these receptors is a middle-aged woman with alopecia areata. Some clones in this sample may be carry-over from other donors' samples.

The chain uses TRBV12-3 or TRBV12-4 and TRBJ2-5; D unresolved. The CDR3 has 13 residues. Trimming cost V 6 bases and J 5 bases, with 13 bases left between them. The CDR3 DNA reads as TGTGCCAGCAGCCGCTCTTGGCGTGAGACCCAGTACTTC. It translates to CASSRSWRETQYF.

The table lists this clonotype with a few counts. The CDR3 region is CASSSRTGGYGYTF. CDR3 DNA: TGTGCCAGCAGCTCCCGGACAGGGGGCTATGGCTACACCTTC. The rearrangement links TRBV7-8 to TRBJ1-2, with 10 bases that match TRBD1. The CDR3 has 14 residues. V was clipped by 4 bases and J by 4 bases; unmatched bases: 3. Germline V gene sequence: CDR1 SGHVS, CDR2 FQNEAQ.

This clonotype was counted between two and nine times. The rearrangement links TRBV7-9 to TRBJ1-1, with 9 bases fitting TRBD1. Germline trimming cut 5 bases from V and 6 bases from J; bases unmatched to any gene: 4. Germline assignment: CDR1 SEHNR and CDR2 FQNEAQ (reference sequence). This CDR3 region has 13 residues. The CDR3, as DNA: TGTGCCAGCAGCAGGACAGGGGATCCTGAAGCTTTCTTT. Translation: CASSRTGDPEAFF.

This clonotype was counted only a few times. The chain carries TRBV4-2 and TRBJ1-5; maybe TRBD1 (6 bases). The CDR3 totals 15 residues. Trimming removed 2 bases at V and 1 base at J, with 9 bases between. CDR1 is LGHNA, CDR2 YNFKEQ, per germline. In nucleotides, the CDR3 is TGTGCCAGCAGCCAATGGGGACAAAGCAATCAGCCCCAGCATTTT. Its protein is CASSQWGQSNQPQHF.

This clonotype was seen a handful of times. This chain joins TRBV4-3 and TRBJ2-3; tentatively, D is TRBD2 (5 bases). V was pared by 1 base and J by 4 bases, with 12 bases between. In germline, CDR1 is LGHNA, CDR2 YSLEER. The CDR3 is made up of 15 amino acids. DNA of the CDR3: TGCGCCAGCAGCCAAGCCGCCGGGAAGGCAGATACGCAGTATTTT. Protein: CASSQAAGKADTQYF.

The gene calls are TRBV10-3 and TRBJ1-2; D remains ambiguous. Germline V CDR1 and CDR2: ENHRY, SYGVKD. The CDR3 contains 14 residues. Trimming cost V 0 bases and J 6 bases, with 11 bases left between them. The CDR3 DNA is TGTGCCATCAGTGAGTCGAGGGAAGGGAATGGCTACACCTTC. Translated: CAISESREGNGYTF.

The gene calls are TRBV5-1 and TRBJ2-6; 8 bases fit TRBD2. With 1 base clipped from V and 1 base from J, the junction kept 10 bases outside the gene matches. This CDR3 comprises 19 residues. Germline CDR1 SGHRS, CDR2 YFSETQ. The CDR3 protein is CASSLYFGGGRSGANVLTF. The CDR3 DNA reads as TGCGCCAGCAGCTTGTATTTCGGTGGCGGGAGGTCTGGGGCCAACGTCCTGACTTTC. Using reference TRBV5-1 and TRBJ2-6 for the parts outside the CDR3, the full variable domain is KAGVTQTPRYLIKTRGQQVTLSCSPISGHRSVSWYQQTPGQGLQFLFEYFSETQRNKGNFPGRFSGRQFSNSRSEMNVSTLELGDSALYLCASSLYFGGGRSGANVLTFGAGSRLTVL.

The chain employs TRBV6-5 and TRBJ2-6; D remains unclear. The CDR3 spans 15 residues. Germline lookup yields CDR1 MNHEY and CDR2 SVGAGI. V gave up 5 bases and J gave up 1 base, with 9 bases separating them. The CDR3 DNA follows: TGTGCCAGCAGTCAGATCCATTCTGGGGCCAACGTCCTGACTTTC. It translates to CASSQIHSGANVLTF.

This clonotype was seen a handful of times. The V call is TRBV29-1, the J call TRBJ1-1; maybe TRBD1 (6 bases). Between the trimmed V and J ends, which lost 6 bases and 0 bases, there was a span of 11 bases. The CDR3 runs to 13 residues. CDR1 and CDR2 from the germline V gene are SQVTM and ANQGSEA. The CDR3 reads CSVWDKLNTEAFF. CDR3 DNA: TGCAGCGTCTGGGACAAGTTGAACACTGAAGCTTTCTTT.

This clonotype has just a few counts. This rearrangement joins TRBV20-1 to TRBJ2-7, with 13 bases aligning to TRBD2. V lost 4 bases to trimming and J lost 3 bases; unmatched junction nucleotides: 6. The CDR3 consists of 15 residues. CDR1 is DFQATT and CDR2 is SNEGSKA in the germline V gene (reference sequence). CDR3 region: CSAKGLAGHVYEQYF. The CDR3 bases are TGCAGTGCTAAGGGACTAGCGGGACACGTCTACGAGCAGTACTTC.

DNA of the CDR3: TGTGCCAGCAGCTTACAGTCAGGGGCGGGAGATACGCAGTATTTT. It specifies CASSLQSGAGDTQYF. V usage is TRBV11-2 and J usage is TRBJ2-3; D is perhaps TRBD1 (6 bases). The CDR3 has 15 residues. With 2 bases removed from V and 5 bases from J, the gap between germline ends came to 14 bases. The germline gives CDR1 SGHAT, CDR2 FQNNGV.

The rearrangement uses TRBV20-1 and TRBJ2-3; D is perhaps TRBD2 (6 bases). This CDR3 region has 15 residues. CDR1 DFQATT and CDR2 SNEGSKA come from the germline V gene (reference sequence). The ends were cut back, 6 bases at V and 4 bases at J, with 20 bases in the middle. Here the CDR3 reads CSATGVGGYSDTQYF. The CDR3 nucleotides read TGCAGTGCCACTGGGGTGGGGGGTTACTCAGATACGCAGTATTTT.

CDR3 residues: CASTGQETQYF. The DNA of the CDR3 is TGTGCCAGCACAGGTCAAGAGACCCAGTACTTC. The chain uses TRBV11-2 and TRBJ2-5; D uncertain. Deletions cut 7 bases from V and 2 bases from J, with 5 bases between. There are 11 residues in the CDR3. From germline, CDR1 is SGHAT and CDR2 FQNNGV.

This clonotype came up a few times. This chain links TRBV27 with TRBJ2-2, with 9 bases that match TRBD2. The CDR3 has 15 amino acids. Losses at the gene ends were 4 bases for V and 6 bases for J; bases not matched to a gene: 6. The germline gives CDR1 MNHEY, CDR2 SMNVEV (reference sequence). In DNA, the CDR3 is TGTGCCAGCAGTTCCCGAGCGGGAGGACCCGGGGAGCTGTTTTTT. Protein: CASSSRAGGPGELFF.

The V gene is TRBV6-2 or TRBV6-3, the J gene TRBJ2-7; TRBD2 is a possible D gene (6 bases). This CDR3 is built from 14 residues. Germline V gene sequence: CDR1 MNHEY, CDR2 SVGEGT. The V and J ends lost 2 bases and 0 bases respectively, with 8 bases between them. DNA of the CDR3: TGTGCCAGCAGTTACGCGGGGAGCTCCTACGAGCAGTACTTC. As protein: CASSYAGSSYEQYF.

The genes are TRBV27 and TRBJ2-7; 13 bases map to TRBD2. CDR3 length: 17 amino acids. V lost 5 bases and J lost 10; bases outside the gene matches: 17. Germline lookup yields CDR1 MNHEY and CDR2 SMNVEV (reference sequence). CDR3 nucleotide sequence: TGTGCCAGCAGTGCCCGACTAGCGGGAGGTTTGGAGATCGGTCAGTACTTC. Translation: CASSARLAGGLEIGQYF.

J is TRBJ2-5 and V is TRBV28; D is undetermined. V was pared by 5 bases and J by 5 bases, with 6 bases between. The CDR3 contains 11 residues. Looked up from germline, CDR1 is MDHEN and CDR2 is SYDVKM. The DNA of the CDR3 is TGTGCCAGCAGTGAGCGCGAGACCCAGTACTTC. This gives the protein CASSERETQYF.

This clonotype showed up just a few times. The rearrangement links TRBV29-1 to TRBJ1-4, with unresolved D. Looked up from germline, CDR1 is SQVTM and CDR2 is ANQGSEA. V dropped 1 base and J dropped 10 bases, with 13 bases sitting between them. This CDR3 is 13 amino acids long. The CDR3 loop reads CSVEVLADGKLFF. The DNA for the CDR3 is TGCAGCGTTGAAGTTTTGGCAGACGGAAAACTGTTTTTT.

This chain connects TRBV28 to TRBJ2-7; D is ambiguous. This CDR3 is built from 14 residues. The V and J ends lost 7 bases and 4 bases respectively, with 17 bases between them. Germline CDR1 MDHEN, CDR2 SYDVKM. CDR3 sequence (DNA): TGTGCCAGCATCGATCGCGCCCGCTCGTACGAGCAGTACTTC. It translates to CASIDRARSYEQYF.

V and J are TRBV27 and TRBJ2-4; 10 bases are shared with TRBD2. V was clipped by 5 bases and J by 9 bases; unmatched bases: 4. Per the germline V gene, CDR1 is MNHEY and CDR2 is SMNVEV (reference sequence). This CDR3 has 13 amino acids. CDR3 protein: CASSSGRETIQYF. The CDR3, as DNA: TGTGCCAGCAGTAGCGGGAGGGAGACCATTCAGTACTTC.

The chain has TRBV27 and TRBJ1-4, with a weak D call TRBD1 (6 bases). CDR1 and CDR2 from the germline V gene are MNHEY and SMNVEV (reference sequence). This CDR3 is built from 16 residues. The V end lost 6 bases, the J end lost 0 bases, and 14 bases lay between the germline ends. The CDR3 sequence is CASRADRSATNEKLFF. The CDR3 nucleotides read TGTGCCAGCAGGGCCGACAGGAGTGCAACTAATGAAAAACTGTTTTTT.

This clonotype has a handful of counts. The V call is TRBV6-5, the J call TRBJ2-3; 8 bases agree with TRBD2. This CDR3 is built from 13 residues. CDR1 MNHEY and CDR2 SVGAGI come from the germline V gene. Trimming cost V 5 bases and J 6 bases; bases outside gene matches: 4. CDR3 nucleotides: TGTGCCAGCAGTCTAGCGGGCGGGGATACGCAGTATTTT. Translated, it gives CASSLAGGDTQYF.

The J gene is TRBJ2-3, the V gene TRBV27; 10 positions match TRBD2. Germline assignment: CDR1 MNHEY and CDR2 SMNVEV (reference sequence). The CDR3 spans 17 residues. The J segment lost 4 bases and the V segment lost 6 bases, leaving 13 bases of the junction unmatched. The CDR3 coding sequence is TGTGCCAGCAGGATTTTAGGCCTAGCGGGAGAGGCAGATACGCAGTATTTT. The encoded protein is CASRILGLAGEADTQYF.

The CDR3 is CASSLAPGDYEQYF. The CDR3 DNA is TGTGCCAGCAGCTTAGCGCCCGGAGATTACGAGCAGTACTTC. This sequence joins TRBV7-6 and TRBJ2-7; D is undetermined. Between the trimmed V and J ends, which lost 0 bases and 4 bases, there was a span of 10 bases. The CDR3 contains 14 residues. CDR1 and CDR2 (germline): SGHVS, FNYEAQ. Based on the CDR3 plus reference TRBV7-6 and TRBJ2-7, the full variable domain is GAGVSQSPRYKVTKRGQDVALRCDPISGHVSLYWYRQALGQGPEFLTYFNYEAQQDKSGLPNDRFSAERPEGSISTLTIQRTEQRDSAMYRCASSLAPGDYEQYFGPGTRLTVT.

This clonotype was observed a few times. The chain has TRBV7-8 and TRBJ2-1, with 7 bases that match TRBD2. CDR3 length equals 15 residues. The germline gives CDR1 SGHVS, CDR2 FQNEAQ. V lost 3 bases to trimming and J lost 4 bases; unmatched junction nucleotides: 6. CDR3 loop: CASSFGQRGYNEQFF. In DNA, the CDR3 is TGTGCCAGCAGCTTCGGCCAGCGGGGTTACAATGAGCAGTTCTTC.

J is TRBJ2-1 and V is TRBV4-1, with TRBD2 identical over 10 bases. The CDR3 sequence is 16 residues long. Germline CDR1 reads MGHRA; CDR2 reads YSYEKL. With V trimmed by 1 base and J by 4 bases, 4 bases remained unmatched. DNA of the CDR3: TGCGCCAGCAGCCAAGTGGGAGCGGGAGGGTACAATGAGCAGTTCTTC. Encoded protein: CASSQVGAGGYNEQFF.

The genes are TRBV6-1 and TRBJ2-3; D perhaps matches TRBD2 (5 bases). The CDR3 totals 14 residues. Germline V gene sequence: CDR1 MNHNS, CDR2 SASEGT. V dropped 8 bases and J dropped 5 bases, with 17 bases sitting between them. The DNA of the CDR3 is TGTGCCAGCGGGAGCCGGGGTGGAGGAGATACGCAGTATTTT. The encoded protein is CASGSRGGGDTQYF.